What follows is one T cell receptor (beta chain) and its context. The antigen remains undetermined. The sample is drawn from a study of OX40 agonist ivuxolimab in advanced cancers. For the study at large: The patients received agonistic anti-OX40 (CD134) antibody ivuxolimab. Intravenous ivuxolimab at 0.01 to 10 mg/kg was given to patients every 2 weeks. Hepatocellular carcinoma, melanoma, renal cell or head and neck cancer was diagnosed in the dose-escalation patients. Study-wide findings and caveats: Circulating CD4+ and CD8+ T cells showed clonal expansion by week 6 at 0.1 to 3.0 mg/kg.

Profiling relied on immunoSEQ multiplex PCR, and the TCRdb table lists in-frame clones only, not all of them. The sample shows fewer than 30,000 clones, roughly nine tenths of them seen only once. The TCR was taken from an adult with an advanced solid tumor such as melanoma, head and neck, liver or kidney cancer. The source material was CD4+ or CD8+ T cells sorted from blood, sampled in a trial of the OX40 agonist ivuxolimab.

CDR3: CASSLTGGGYTF. CDR3 in DNA: TGTGCCAGCAGTTTGACAGGGGGTGGCTACACCTTC. The genes are TRBV27 and TRBJ1-2; 9 nucleotides match TRBD1. The germline CDR1 and CDR2 sequences are MNHEY and SMNVEV (reference sequence). V shed 3 bases and J 7 bases; nucleotides not matched to a gene: 0. The CDR3 runs 12 residues.